This T cell receptor (beta chain) appears in the sequencing data of a study of blood T cell repertoires in COVID-19. About the study: Acute-phase and convalescent COVID-19 samples originated in the United States, Italy and Spain. Sample material is recorded as cDNA or gDNA derived from T cells, B-cell-depleted T cells, or PBMCs.

This clone came up many times. In the study's own analysis: Reference gene primer amplification gave estimated nucleated cell counts. Sequencing was performed with immunoSEQ multiplex PCR; in TCRdb, only in-frame clones are kept and a portion is missing. D and trimming come from the DNA, and the V and J calls and clone size come from that table. This table has about 150,000 clones, roughly 80% appearing once. Unmatched junction bases numbered 3, after V lost 1 base and J lost 2 bases. The CDR3 is made up of 16 amino acids. Germline V gives CDR1 MDHEN, CDR2 SYDVKM. The chain links TRBV28 to TRBJ1-5, with 9 bases fitting TRBD1. Sequenced material: peripheral blood. This receptor was taken from a man older than 75 with acute or convalescent COVID-19. Here the CDR3 reads CASSLLGQGGNQPQHF. The CDR3 DNA follows: TGTGCCAGCAGTTTATTGGGACAGGGCGGCAATCAGCCCCAGCATTTT.